Detailed here is one TCR beta chain. In this sample, this clonotype turned up a few times. There is no known antigen for this receptor. Nothing much larger sits one base from this clone, and base qualities are not available. The data are from a study of CD8 T cells in ankylosing spondylitis (dated by TCRdb to the late 2010s). About the full investigation: The study set out to find disease-linked TCR variants by profiling T cell receptor beta repertoires in ankylosing spondylitis patients and healthy donors. Peripheral blood was sampled, and synovial fluid was additionally collected from ankylosing spondylitis patients. The full study cohort comprised 20 to 30 ankylosing spondylitis patients and around 100 healthy donors.

General conclusions and limits of the study: Some of the motif variants had been reported before in the synovial fluid and blood of reactive arthritis patients, a finding that suggests common disease-initiation mechanisms. The disease-linked clones had a CD8+ phenotype and were found at relatively low frequencies in peripheral blood. The disease-linked clones were reported as significantly enriched in matched synovial fluid samples from ankylosing spondylitis patients. Blood from ankylosing spondylitis patients appeared to be characterized by a TCR beta motif composed of about 8 highly homologous amino acid variants.

Data came from an Illumina HiSeq 2500. TCR beta libraries were prepared by quantitative 5'-RACE with molecular barcodes. The original pipeline was this. A new computational method, built on a probabilistic model of VDJ rearrangement, was used to identify disease-linked TCR variants. Using fastp at Q25 and MiXCR, TCRdb reprocessed the public reads and kept productive beta chains. A single entry per CDR3 protein holds the most common genes and DNA from its merged rows. The V and J calls here are based on TCRdb, not the publication. The sample data list around 300,000 distinct CDR3 sequences, and approximately 15% of these were observed just once. Approximately 0.99% of the sample is held by the ten biggest clonotypes. Sequences SGHVS (CDR1) and FQNEAQ (CDR2) are obtained from the germline V gene. Here V drops 3 bases and J drops 3 bases, and the junction holds 8 bases not matched to any gene. Counted from cysteine to phenylalanine, this CDR3 has 17 amino acids. Here the CDR3 DNA is all that survives: 51 bases in frame from base 1.

Sequenced input: blood, either unsorted or a sorted T cell fraction (not recorded which). The V and J segments used are TRBV7-8 and TRBJ2-5; TRBD2 matches 12 bases in the middle. The clonotype was recovered from a male donor with ankylosing spondylitis or in good health (not recorded which). Here is the DNA: TGTGCCAGCAGCTTGGTCACTAGACTAGCGGGAGAAGAGACCCAGTACTTC. The encoded protein is CASSLVTRLAGEETQYF.